This TCR beta chain was retrieved from a study of T cells in Graves' hyperthyroidism and ophthalmopathy. This clonotype was observed many times. Amplified regions were TCR beta CDR3 sequences from RNA transcripts. When the TCR CDR3 underwent first-round RT-PCR, the HTBI primer set was used. TCRdb processed the multiplex PCR reads anew with MiXCR; each CDR3 protein has one entry. The table has about 250,000 distinct CDR3 sequences, about 24% seen once. Ophthalmopathy patients showed a Clinical Activity Score of at least 3, NOSPECS grade of at least 4 and duration under 3 months. Uncontrolled infection, other autoimmune disease, pregnancy or lactation disqualified patients from enrolment. Diagnoses were made from clinical symptoms, serum measures (thyroxine and TRAb), thyroid ultrasound and orbital computed tomography. Fresh 10 ml peripheral blood yielded PBMCs. The CDR3 contains 15 residues. Trimming removed 2 bases at V and 6 bases at J, with 16 bases between. The germline CDR1 and CDR2 sequences are SEHNR and FQNEAQ (reference sequence).

The chain combines TRBV7-9 with TRBJ1-1, with D tentatively TRBD1 (6 bases). The source of this sequence is a woman aged 40 to 50 with Graves' ophthalmopathy. The sequenced sample consisted of blood. The CDR3 sequence: CASSLRVVGAAEAFF. CDR3 nucleotides: TGTGCCAGCAGCTTAAGGGTGGTGGGGGCCGCTGAAGCTTTCTTT. The full variable domain, its missing parts supplied by reference TRBV7-9 and TRBJ1-1, is DTGVSQNPRHKITKRGQNVTFRCDPISEHNRLYWYRQTLGQGPEFLTYFQNEAQLEKSRLLSDRFSAERPKGSFSTLEIQRTEQGDSAMYLCASSLRVVGAAEAFFGQGTRLTVV.